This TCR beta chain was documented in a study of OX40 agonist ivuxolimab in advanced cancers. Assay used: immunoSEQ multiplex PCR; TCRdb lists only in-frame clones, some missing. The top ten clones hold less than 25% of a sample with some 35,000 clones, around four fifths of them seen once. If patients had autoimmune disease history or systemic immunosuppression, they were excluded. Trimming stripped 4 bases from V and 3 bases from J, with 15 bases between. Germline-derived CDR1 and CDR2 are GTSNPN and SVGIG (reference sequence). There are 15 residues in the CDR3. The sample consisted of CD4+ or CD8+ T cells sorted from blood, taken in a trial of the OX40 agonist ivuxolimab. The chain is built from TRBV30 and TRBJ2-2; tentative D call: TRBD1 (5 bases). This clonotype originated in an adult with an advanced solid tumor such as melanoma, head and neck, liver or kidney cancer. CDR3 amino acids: CAWNPQGRYTGELFF. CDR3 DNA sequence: TGTGCCTGGAACCCCCAGGGTCGGTACACCGGGGAGCTGTTTTTT.